The 3 T cell receptor beta chains listed next were all sequenced from one sample in a study of T cells in Graves' hyperthyroidism and ophthalmopathy. Amplification of TCR beta CDR3 regions used RNA as the template. TCR CDR3 regions were first amplified by RT-PCR with HTBI primers. TCRdb passed the multiplex PCR reads through MiXCR, listing each CDR3 protein once. The table shows 200,000 to 250,000 distinct CDR3 sequences, with 24% occurring only once. The source material was blood. The receptors shown here come from a woman aged 40 to 50 with Graves' ophthalmopathy.

This clonotype was observed at least ten times. The chain couples TRBV29-1 to TRBJ1-1; no clear D. Trimming removed 2 bases at V and 8 bases at J, with 6 bases between. Looked up from germline, CDR1 is SQVTM and CDR2 is ANQGSEA. The CDR3 spans 10 residues. CDR3 DNA sequence: TGCAGCGTTGAATGGCCGGAAGCTTTCTTT. It specifies CSVEWPEAFF. Supplemented by reference TRBV29-1 and TRBJ1-1, the full variable domain reads SAVISQKPSRDICQRGTSLTIQCQVDSQVTMMFWYRQQPGQSLTLIATANQGSEATYESGFVIDKFPISRPNLTFSTLTVSNMSPEDSSIYLCSVEWPEAFFGQGTRLTVV.

This clonotype was counted between two and nine times. The CDR3 DNA reads TGTGCCAGTACATACAGGGCGACCGGGGAGCTGTTTTTT. Its protein is CASTYRATGELFF. The chain has TRBV18 and TRBJ2-2, with D possibly matching TRBD1 (6 bases). Germline CDR1 KGHSH, CDR2 LQKENI. Trimming left V 9 bases short and J 5 bases short, with 13 bases between. This CDR3 has 13 amino acids.

This clonotype was counted many times. V and J are TRBV20-1 and TRBJ2-7; 9 bases align to TRBD2. Looked up from germline, CDR1 is DFQATT and CDR2 is SNEGSKA (reference sequence). With 6 bases clipped from V and 6 bases from J, the junction kept 12 bases outside the gene matches. CDR3 size: 14 residues. CDR3: CSALNSGRVSEQYF. DNA for the CDR3: TGCAGTGCGCTAAATAGCGGGAGAGTCTCCGAGCAGTACTTC.